Here is one TCR beta chain with its context. The antigen remains undetermined. The sample is drawn from a study of T cell responses to AZD1222 COVID-19 vaccine. Some clones are missing from TCRdb's copy, which holds only in-frame ones; the method was immunoSEQ multiplex PCR. The table shows 140,000 to 150,000 clones, with roughly four fifths occurring only once. The CDR3 is made up of 17 amino acids. The V segment lost 5 bases and the J segment 3 bases; nucleotides outside the gene matches: 12. Germline CDR1 reads LNHDA; CDR2 reads SQIVND (reference sequence). Notes on the study in general: Nearly half of spike-specific TCRs reportedly target variant regions that are unmutated in the B.1.351 and B.1.1.7 variants. Donors were largely white British and mainly female; clonal diversity was possibly underestimated. Repertoires were collected only later (after the peak T cell response had occurred).

The chain couples TRBV19 to TRBJ1-5; TRBD1 matches 8 bases. This receptor was identified in an adult in good health. Source: peripheral blood, taken on day 0 of MenACWY control vaccination. CDR3 nucleotide sequence: TGTGCCAGTAGTTCCCCGGACAGGGTTCCCCTCAATCAGCCCCAGCATTTT. Translating it yields CASSSPDRVPLNQPQHF.